Presented here are 2 T cell receptor beta chains from one specimen sequenced in a study of T cells after yellow fever vaccination. MiXCR was run by TCRdb on the 5' RACE reads, yielding one entry per CDR3 protein. The sample yields around 310,000 distinct CDR3 sequences, approximately 4% seen once. This material consisted of PBMCs, taken 15 days after the yellow fever booster vaccination. The receptors originated from a man aged 18 to 29 who received the YFV17D yellow fever vaccine.

The chain links TRBV10-3 to TRBJ1-2, with D possibly matching TRBD1 (5 bases). The CDR3 consists of 14 residues. From germline, CDR1 is ENHRY and CDR2 SYGVKD. The V end lost 8 bases, the J end lost 5 bases, and 18 bases lay between the germline ends. The DNA for the CDR3 is TGTGCCATCCTTGAGACAGAGGGAGGGTATGGCTACACCTTC. Amino acid sequence: CAILETEGGYGYTF.

Only a few counts were recorded for this clonotype. This rearrangement joins TRBV5-1 to TRBJ2-7; perhaps D is TRBD1 or TRBD2 (5 bases each). Germline V lookup: CDR1 SGHRS, CDR2 YFSETQ. The germline V and J ends were trimmed by 4 bases and 5 bases, with 16 bases remaining between them. CDR3 length: 14 residues. The CDR3 DNA follows: TGCGCCAGCAGCCTGGGACCGGGGAACCACGAGCAGTACTTC. Encoded protein: CASSLGPGNHEQYF.